The rows below give T cell receptor beta chains drawn from one sample of a study of a mutant IDH1 vaccine in newly diagnosed glioma. These receptors lack a known antigen. TCRdb keeps only in-frame clones here, not all; method: immunoSEQ multiplex PCR. Of some 33,000 clones in the sample, 81% are singletons; the top ten hold less than 20%. The material sequenced was PBMCs, taken from a glioma patient whose treatment included an IDH1 peptide vaccine. The receptors were gathered from a young man with glioma. Both conserved end residues are part of each CDR3. The D gene is left open where the match is weak. Rows give clone size only sometimes, using once, few, many, or a class for an expanded clone.

D	size	V	J	DNA	CDR3
NA	NA	TRBV5-1	TRBJ2-3	TGCGCCAGCAGCTTGACGGATAGCACAGATACGCAGTATTTT	CASSLTDSTDTQYF
NA	NA	TRBV5-1	TRBJ2-7	TGCGCCAGCAGCCCGGACCCGGGCACCTACGAGCAGTACTTC	CASSPDPGTYEQYF
NA	NA	TRBV7-9	TRBJ1-1	TGTGCCAGCAGCCCCAAGGGAGGCACTGAAGCTTTCTTT	CASSPKGGTEAFF
TRBD1	NA	TRBV5-1	TRBJ1-4	TGCGCCAGCAGCTTGGTAACAGGGGGAGGCGAAAAACTGTTTTTT	CASSLVTGGGEKLFF
TRBD1	NA	TRBV4-1	TRBJ2-7	TGCGCCAGCAGCCAAGGACAGGGGGTCGGCGAGCAGTACTTC	CASSQGQGVGEQYF
TRBD2	NA	TRBV7-2	TRBJ2-5	TGTGCCAGCAGCCCGAGGACTAGCGGGTACCAAGAGACCCAGTACTTC	CASSPRTSGYQETQYF
TRBD1	NA	TRBV5-5	TRBJ2-7	TGTGCCAGCAGCTTAAGCCTCGGACAGGTAGCCTACGAGCAGTACTTC	CASSLSLGQVAYEQYF
TRBD2	NA	TRBV6-1	TRBJ2-7	TGTGCCAGCAGGAACTTAGCGGGATATCGGCACGAGCAGTACTTC	CASRNLAGYRHEQYF
NA	NA	TRBV27	TRBJ2-7	TGTGCCAGCAGTCCTAGGGACATTACCTACGAGCAGTACTTC	CASSPRDITYEQYF
NA	NA	TRBV12-1	TRBJ2-1	TGTGCCAGCAGCATGCGACTAGCCATTAACAATGAGCAGTTCTTC	CASSMRLAINNEQFF
TRBD2	NA	TRBV7-9	TRBJ2-2	TGTGCCAGCACCCCCATAGCGGGAGTAATCACCGGGGAGCTGTTTTTT	CASTPIAGVITGELFF
NA	NA	TRBV30	TRBJ2-1	TGTGCCTGGAGTTCAGGGGCGGGCTACAATGAGCAGTTCTTC	CAWSSGAGYNEQFF
NA	few	TRBV5-1	TRBJ1-1	TGCGCCAGCAGCTTGGGGGGGCCGGGCACTGAAGCTTTCTTT	CASSLGGPGTEAFF
NA	NA	TRBV15	TRBJ1-1	TGTGCCACCAGCAGAGATGGGCAACAGGGAGGAGCTTTCTTT	CATSRDGQQGGAFF
TRBD2	NA	TRBV7-2	TRBJ2-1	TGTGCCAGCAGCTGGACTAGCGGGGTTTACAATGAGCAGTTCTTC	CASSWTSGVYNEQFF
NA	once	TRBV7-7	TRBJ2-2	TGTGCCAGCAGCTTAGTCCCGGGCGGTGGCACCGGGGAGCTGTTTTTT	CASSLVPGGGTGELFF
NA	once	TRBV7-9	TRBJ2-6	TGTGCCAGCAGCTCGGGACCGCTCTCTGGGGCCAACGTCCTGACTTTC	CASSSGPLSGANVLTF
TRBD1	once	TRBV6-1	TRBJ1-2	TGTGCCAGCAGGGGGACAGCTAACTATGGCTACACCTTC	CASRGTANYGYTF
TRBD1	NA	TRBV25-1	TRBJ1-4	TGTGCCAGCAGGCCGGGACAGGGAGCTAATGAAAAACTGTTTTTT	CASRPGQGANEKLFF
TRBD2	NA	TRBV9	TRBJ2-3	TGTGCCAGCAGCGCTAGCGGGAGGGGGATAAGCACAGATACGCAGTATTTT	CASSASGRGISTDTQYF
NA	NA	TRBV6-6	TRBJ1-5	TGTGCCAGCAGTTACTCCGGGCCGCGTCTTAATCAGCCCCAGCATTTT	CASSYSGPRLNQPQHF
TRBD2	NA	TRBV6-1	TRBJ2-3	TGTGCCAGCATGAGGAGCGGGAGCCCCCCACCGCAGTATTTT	CASMRSGSPPPQYF
NA	NA	TRBV5-4	TRBJ2-7	TGTGCCAGCAGCCCCTCCACAGTATCGGTGGCCTACGAGCAGTACTTC	CASSPSTVSVAYEQYF
NA	NA	TRBV4-2	TRBJ1-2	TGTGCCAGCAGCCATCCACCAGGGGCAGATGGCTACACCTTC	CASSHPPGADGYTF
TRBD2	NA	TRBV5-4	TRBJ2-3	TGTGCCAGCAGGCAGGGGACTAGCGGGAGCACAGATACGCAGTATTTT	CASRQGTSGSTDTQYF
NA	few	TRBV29-1	TRBJ1-1	TGCAGCGTTGTGGGGGCTAGAGCCACTGAAGCTTTCTTT	CSVVGARATEAFF
NA	NA	TRBV30	TRBJ2-1	TGTGCCTGGAGTGAGGGGCGAGGGCACAATGAGCAGTTCTTC	CAWSEGRGHNEQFF
TRBD2	NA	TRBV27	TRBJ2-7	TGTGCCAGCAGTCCCGGGACTAGCGGCTCCTACGAGCAGTACTTC	CASSPGTSGSYEQYF
NA	NA	TRBV4-1	TRBJ2-7	TGCGCCAGCAGCCCCCCGGGCCTTAAGCAGTACTTC	CASSPPGLKQYF
NA	NA	TRBV30	TRBJ2-1	TGTGCCTGGAGTGTAGGCAATGAGCAGTTCTTC	CAWSVGNEQFF
TRBD2	NA	TRBV7-2	TRBJ2-7	TGTGCCAGCAGCAAGGGACTAGCGGCCTACGAGCAGTACTTC	CASSKGLAAYEQYF
NA	NA	TRBV10-3	TRBJ1-2	TGTGCCATCAGTGAGTCAGGCCGGGGGAACTATGGCTACACCTTC	CAISESGRGNYGYTF
TRBD1	once	TRBV27	TRBJ2-7	TGTGCCAGCAGTTTATCGAAGACAGGGAACGGCTACGAGCAGTACTTC	CASSLSKTGNGYEQYF
NA	NA	TRBV6-5	TRBJ2-7	TGTGCCAGCAGCCGTGAGACCTTCTCCTACGAGCAGTACTTC	CASSRETFSYEQYF
NA	NA	TRBV30	TRBJ1-5	TGTGCCTGGAGTTTGTTGGGGAAACAGCCCCAGCATTTT	CAWSLLGKQPQHF
TRBD1	NA	TRBV2	TRBJ1-5	TGTGCCAGCACCGGGACAGGGGAGGATCAGCCCCAGCATTTT	CASTGTGEDQPQHF
NA	NA	TRBV5-8	TRBJ1-2	TGTGCCAGCAGCTTTTTCGGGGTATTGGGCTACACCTTC	CASSFFGVLGYTF
NA	NA	TRBV5-4	TRBJ2-7	TGTGCCAGCAGCTTGGAGGCGAAGCAGTACTTC	CASSLEAKQYF
TRBD1	NA	TRBV19	TRBJ1-2	TGTGCCAGTAGTATAGATCGACGGACAGGGAGCGGGATAAACTATGGCTACACCTTC	CASSIDRRTGSGINYGYTF
TRBD1	NA	TRBV14	TRBJ2-1	TGTGCCAGCAGCCAAGAGGGACAGGGCAATGAGCAGTTCTTC	CASSQEGQGNEQFF
NA	NA	TRBV18	TRBJ1-1	TGTGCCAGCTCACCAGGGCTTTCGACTGAAGCTTTCTTT	CASSPGLSTEAFF